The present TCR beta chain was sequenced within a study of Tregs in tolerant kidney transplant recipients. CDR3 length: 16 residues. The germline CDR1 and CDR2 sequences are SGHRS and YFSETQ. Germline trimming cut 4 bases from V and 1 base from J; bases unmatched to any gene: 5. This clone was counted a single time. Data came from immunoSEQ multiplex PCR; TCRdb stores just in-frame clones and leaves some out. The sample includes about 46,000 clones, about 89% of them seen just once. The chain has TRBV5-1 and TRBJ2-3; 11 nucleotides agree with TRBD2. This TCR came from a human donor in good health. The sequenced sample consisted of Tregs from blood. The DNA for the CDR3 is TGCGCCAGCAGCCAAAAGACTAGCGGGGGCACAGATACGCAGTATTTT. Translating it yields CASSQKTSGGTDTQYF.